The 29 T cell receptor beta chains below all came from one sample that was sequenced in a study of a mutant IDH1 vaccine in newly diagnosed glioma (dated by TCRdb to about 2021). The label giving this sample's time point can be read as: week 11, during vaccination. A 20-mer mutant IDH1 peptide at 300 micrograms in Montanide made up each vaccine dose, which was injected subcutaneously together with topical imiquimod. No antigen has been assigned to these receptors. The library was generated by the immunoSEQ multiplex PCR assay. What TCRdb holds here is the immuneACCESS table cut down to in-frame rearrangements. Part of the clones is not present; checked against another copy, under half of the missing clones reflect an unresolved V gene, and the others are unexplained. This sample lists 20,000 to 25,000 clones; less than 85% were detected once. Of the sample, approximately 10% falls within the top ten clones.

Sequenced here: peripheral blood mononuclear cells (PBMCs), sampled from a glioma patient whose treatment included an IDH1 peptide vaccine. Every receptor here comes from a man aged 18 to 29 with glioma. Some clones in this sample may be carry-over from other donors' samples.

The rearrangement uses TRBV29-1 and TRBJ1-1; TRBD1 matches 7 bases. The CDR3 has 13 amino acids. The germline gives CDR1 SQVTM, CDR2 ANQGSEA. The trim removed 2 bases at V and 4 bases at J, leaving 4 bases unmatched. CDR3 sequence: CSVEWQGGTEAFF. The CDR3 bases are TGCAGCGTTGAATGGCAGGGGGGCACTGAAGCTTTCTTT.

This rearrangement joins TRBV4-1 to TRBJ1-2; D possibly corresponds to TRBD1 (6 bases). V lost 2 bases, J lost 4 bases, and 11 bases lay in between. The CDR3 contains 14 residues. Per the germline V gene, CDR1 is MGHRA and CDR2 is YSYEKL. The DNA for the CDR3 is TGCGCCAGCAGCCAAACTGGACAGATCTATGGCTACACCTTC. This gives the protein CASSQTGQIYGYTF.

The table lists this clone with a few counts. The V gene is TRBV27, the J gene TRBJ1-5; no reliable D call. V was trimmed by 7 bases and J by 1 base, leaving 11 bases between them. Per germline, CDR1 MNHEY and CDR2 SMNVEV (reference sequence). The CDR3 loop spans 14 amino acids. CDR3 sequence (DNA): TGTGCCAGCACCTCCTTAGGAAGCAATCAGCCCCAGCATTTT. This encodes CASTSLGSNQPQHF.

The rearrangement links TRBV29-1 to TRBJ2-1; 9 bases line up with TRBD1. CDR3 size: 18 residues. Looked up from germline, CDR1 is SQVTM and CDR2 is ANQGSEA. J gave up 2 bases and V 3 bases, and 14 bases lay outside the gene matches. DNA of the CDR3: TGCAGCGTTGAGGGGGGACAGGGAACGATCGAGGCCTACAATGAGCAGTTCTTC. Encoded protein: CSVEGGQGTIEAYNEQFF.

V is TRBV7-9 and J is TRBJ1-5; weak D call: TRBD1 (6 bases). Germline CDR1 is SEHNR and CDR2 is FQNEAQ (reference sequence). The CDR3 runs to 16 residues. Trimming cost V 0 bases and J 4 bases, with 13 bases left between them. The CDR3 nucleotides are TGTGCCAGCAGCTTAGCGGAGAGGGGACATAATCAGCCCCAGCATTTT. The encoded protein is CASSLAERGHNQPQHF.

The chain uses TRBV5-1 and TRBJ1-2; D not resolved. CDR1 SGHRS and CDR2 YFSETQ come from the germline V gene. The V end was cut by 4 bases, the J end by 6 bases, with 19 bases between. The CDR3 is 15 amino acids. CDR3 sequence reads: CASSAWLREENGYTF. The CDR3, as DNA: TGCGCCAGCAGCGCCTGGTTGCGGGAAGAGAATGGCTACACCTTC.

This clone was found a few times. The junction departs from the called germline gene at one end, perhaps through a read error. This chain links TRBV5-1 with TRBJ1-1; 7 nucleotides align to TRBD1. Germline CDR1 reads SGHRS; CDR2 reads YFSETQ. This CDR3 has 14 residues. CDR3 region: CASRRTTGRTPHIF. DNA of the CDR3: TGCGCCAGCAGAAGGACGACAGGGCGAACACCCCACATCTTT.

This chain uses TRBV19 with TRBJ2-5, with 11 positions matching TRBD1. V lost 3 bases to trimming and J lost 1 base; unmatched junction nucleotides: 4. In germline, CDR1 is LNHDA, CDR2 SQIVND (reference sequence). This CDR3 spans 16 amino acids. The CDR3 region has the DNA TGTGCCAGTAGTATCCGGGGGACAGGGGGCCAAGAGACCCAGTACTTC. Translation gives CASSIRGTGGQETQYF.

The genes are TRBV30 and TRBJ2-5; D is ambiguous. Looked up from germline, CDR1 is GTSNPN and CDR2 is SVGIG (reference sequence). V was trimmed by 3 bases and J by 5 bases, leaving 13 bases between them. The CDR3 runs to 13 residues. The CDR3 sequence is CAWREIGQETQYF. The DNA of the CDR3 is TGTGCCTGGAGGGAGATAGGCCAGGAGACCCAGTACTTC.

The V and J genes are TRBV28 and TRBJ1-1; D ambiguous. Looked up from germline, CDR1 is MDHEN and CDR2 is SYDVKM. This CDR3 region has 12 residues. The ends were cut back, 3 bases at V and 0 bases at J, with 2 bases in the middle. The CDR3 region is CASSLVNTEAFF. CDR3 coding DNA: TGTGCCAGCAGTTTGGTGAACACTGAAGCTTTCTTT.

The chain combines TRBV6-5 with TRBJ1-2, with a tentative D call TRBD1 (5 bases). The CDR3 totals 15 residues. Between the trimmed V and J ends, which lost 0 bases and 5 bases, there was a span of 13 bases. In germline, CDR1 is MNHEY, CDR2 SVGAGI. The CDR3 nucleotides read TGTGCCAGCAGTTACTCGGGGCGGGCCGGGTATGGCTACACCTTC. This encodes CASSYSGRAGYGYTF.

The chain uses TRBV6-6 and TRBJ1-1; D unresolved. Germline V lookup: CDR1 MNHNY, CDR2 SVGAGI (reference sequence). The CDR3 spans 14 residues. The V gene lost 3 bases and the J gene lost 1 base, with 9 bases spanning the gap. The CDR3 spells CASSYLKANTEAFF. The CDR3 DNA sequence: TGTGCCAGCAGTTATCTGAAGGCGAACACTGAAGCTTTCTTT.

The sample holds a few counts of this clone. The rearrangement links TRBV18 to TRBJ1-3, with D tentatively TRBD1 (5 bases). V was trimmed by 1 base and J by 2 bases, leaving 15 bases between them. Germline V gene data show CDR1 as KGHSH and CDR2 as LQKENI. The CDR3 totals 17 residues. CDR3 sequence reads: CASSPLSSPGAGNTIYF. The CDR3 bases are TGTGCCAGCTCACCACTATCATCACCGGGGGCTGGAAACACCATATATTTT.

The chain joins TRBV29-1 to TRBJ1-2; D call uncertain. Germline values: CDR1 SQVTM, CDR2 ANQGSEA. Trimming cost V 1 base and J 0 bases, with 12 bases left between them. The CDR3 sequence is 15 residues long. The DNA of the CDR3 is TGCAGCGTTGAAGGAGCCCGACCCTCTAACTATGGCTACACCTTC. Translating it yields CSVEGARPSNYGYTF.

The gene calls are TRBV7-3 and TRBJ1-1, with no clear D. The V gene's germline CDR1 is SGHTA and CDR2 FQGTGA. V was trimmed by 2 bases and J by 0 bases, leaving 7 bases between them. This CDR3 comprises 14 residues. The CDR3 region is CASSLDGLNTEAFF. The DNA for the CDR3 is TGTGCCAGCAGCTTAGACGGCTTGAACACTGAAGCTTTCTTT.

In this sample, this clone turned up a few times. The chain joins TRBV14 to TRBJ1-1; D uncertain. The CDR3 length is 13 residues. Germline V gene lookup returns CDR1 SGHDN and CDR2 FVKESK. V shed 4 bases and J shed 2 bases, with 8 bases lying between them. The CDR3 protein is CASSRQLNTEAFF. Here the CDR3 DNA reads TGTGCCAGCAGCCGCCAGCTAAACACTGAAGCTTTCTTT.

The rearrangement uses TRBV2 and TRBJ1-2; D perhaps matches TRBD1 (5 bases). Per the germline V gene, CDR1 is SNHLY and CDR2 is FYNNEI. This CDR3 is built from 11 residues. Trimming pared 7 bases from V and 4 bases from J, leaving 7 bases between. In DNA, the CDR3 is TGTGCCAGCACCACAGGCTATGGCTACACCTTC. It is translated as CASTTGYGYTF. The variable domain in full, with the rest retrieved from reference TRBV2 and TRBJ1-2, is EPEVTQTPSHQVTQMGQEVILRCVPISNHLYFYWYRQILGQKVEFLVSFYNNEISEKSEIFDDQFSVERPDGSNFTLKIRSTKLEDSAMYFCASTTGYGYTFGSGTRLTVV.

The chain has TRBV5-1 and TRBJ1-2; D not certain. The CDR3 covers 14 residues. Trimming removed 0 bases at V and 3 bases at J, with 9 bases between. Germline CDR1 reads SGHRS; CDR2 reads YFSETQ. The CDR3 loop is CASSLGPVDYGYTF. CDR3 sequence (DNA): TGCGCCAGCAGCTTGGGGCCGGTTGACTATGGCTACACCTTC.

The chain couples TRBV5-1 to TRBJ2-2, with 9 bases fitting TRBD2. The CDR3 sequence is 16 residues long. Losses at the gene ends were 0 bases for V and 0 bases for J; bases not matched to a gene: 0. Germline lookup yields CDR1 SGHRS and CDR2 YFSETQ. The CDR3 nucleotides are TGCGCCAGCAGCTTGGTAGCGGGAGCGAACACCGGGGAGCTGTTTTTT. Its protein product is CASSLVAGANTGELFF. Supplemented by reference TRBV5-1 and TRBJ2-2, the full variable domain reads KAGVTQTPRYLIKTRGQQVTLSCSPISGHRSVSWYQQTPGQGLQFLFEYFSETQRNKGNFPGRFSGRQFSNSRSEMNVSTLELGDSALYLCASSLVAGANTGELFFGEGSRLTVL.

This rearrangement joins TRBV5-1 to TRBJ2-7, with D maybe TRBD1 (5 bases). V was trimmed by 0 bases and J by 7 bases, leaving 14 bases between them. Per germline, CDR1 SGHRS and CDR2 YFSETQ. The CDR3 length is 14 residues. This chain's CDR3 is CASSLVSGMREQYF. CDR3 DNA sequence: TGCGCCAGCAGCTTGGTGTCAGGGATGAGGGAGCAGTACTTC.

This clone came up once. This chain joins TRBV10-2 and TRBJ2-7; possibly TRBD1 for D (5 bases). V was pared by 0 bases and J by 4 bases, with 7 bases between. The CDR3 has 13 residues. Germline CDR1 reads WSHSY; CDR2 reads SAAADI. The CDR3 loop is CASSESSGYEQYF. CDR3 in DNA: TGCGCCAGCAGTGAGTCGTCAGGGTACGAGCAGTACTTC.

This clone showed up just once. The chain is built from TRBV6-5 and TRBJ2-5; D call uncertain. Looked up from germline, CDR1 is MNHEY and CDR2 is SVGAGI. V was cut by 5 bases and J by 1 base, with 14 bases left in between. The CDR3 extends over 15 amino acids. The CDR3 loop reads CASSQRWRIQETQYF. CDR3 DNA sequence: TGTGCCAGCAGTCAAAGGTGGCGGATCCAAGAGACCCAGTACTTC.

The chain couples TRBV18 to TRBJ1-4; D uncertain. CDR1 is KGHSH and CDR2 is LQKENI in the germline V gene. Trimming cost V 4 bases and J 4 bases, with 4 bases left between them. There are 12 residues in the CDR3. CDR3 sequence reads: CASSQGNEKLFF. The CDR3 DNA reads TGTGCCAGCTCACAGGGTAATGAAAAACTGTTTTTT. The full variable domain, its missing parts supplied by reference TRBV18 and TRBJ1-4, is NAGVMQNPRHLVRRRGQEARLRCSPMKGHSHVYWYRQLPEEGLKFMVYLQKENIIDESGMPKERFSAEFPKEGPSILRIQQVVRGDSAAYFCASSQGNEKLFFGSGTQLSVL.

CDR3 nucleotides: TGTGCCAGCAGTGAAGTGGGCAGGGGAGGCGAGCAGTACTTC. Amino acids: CASSEVGRGGEQYF. This rearrangement joins TRBV6-1 to TRBJ2-7; D is possibly TRBD1 or TRBD2 (6 bases each). Per germline, CDR1 MNHNS and CDR2 SASEGT. V was trimmed by 1 base and J by 6 bases, leaving 13 bases between them. This CDR3 has 14 residues.

The rearrangement links TRBV30 to TRBJ1-1; D remains unclear. This CDR3 has 14 amino acids. Germline V CDR1 and CDR2: GTSNPN, SVGIG (reference sequence). Trimming pared 2 bases from V and 4 bases from J, leaving 14 bases between. The DNA for the CDR3 is TGTGCCTGGAGTTCAGCACTACGGGGCACTGAAGCTTTCTTT. This gives the protein CAWSSALRGTEAFF.

This clone has a single count. This chain uses TRBV9 with TRBJ2-7; D is perhaps TRBD2 (5 bases). Trimming removed 3 bases from V and 2 bases from J, with 21 bases in between. Germline V gene data show CDR1 as SGDLS and CDR2 as YYNGEE. This CDR3 region has 17 residues. CDR3 sequence: CASSASPGGLATYEQYF. CDR3 nucleotides: TGTGCCAGCAGCGCTAGTCCCGGCGGGCTAGCCACCTACGAGCAGTACTTC.

This clone has only a few counts. The genes are TRBV30 and TRBJ1-1; D ambiguous. V lost 2 bases and J lost 6, with 7 bases in between. In germline, CDR1 is GTSNPN, CDR2 SVGIG (reference sequence). CDR3 size: 11 residues. In nucleotides, the CDR3 is TGTGCCTGGAGTAAATCAGCTGAAGCTTTCTTT. Translating it yields CAWSKSAEAFF.

This clone has a handful of counts. The rearrangement joins TRBV4-2 to TRBJ2-5; D gene unclear. The CDR3 loop spans 15 amino acids. Germline loops: CDR1 LGHNA, CDR2 YNFKEQ. The ends were cut back, 0 bases at V and 2 bases at J, with 10 bases in the middle. The CDR3: CASSQESAKQETQYF. The CDR3 nucleotides read TGTGCCAGCAGCCAAGAATCGGCTAAGCAAGAGACCCAGTACTTC.

V gene TRBV28 combines with J gene TRBJ2-7; no reliable D call. The CDR3 consists of 13 residues. The germline V and J ends were trimmed by 2 bases and 3 bases, with 8 bases remaining between them. CDR1 and CDR2 (germline): MDHEN, SYDVKM. As DNA, the CDR3 is TGTGCCAGCAGTTTAGGGTTATTCTACGAGCAGTACTTC. Translated: CASSLGLFYEQYF.